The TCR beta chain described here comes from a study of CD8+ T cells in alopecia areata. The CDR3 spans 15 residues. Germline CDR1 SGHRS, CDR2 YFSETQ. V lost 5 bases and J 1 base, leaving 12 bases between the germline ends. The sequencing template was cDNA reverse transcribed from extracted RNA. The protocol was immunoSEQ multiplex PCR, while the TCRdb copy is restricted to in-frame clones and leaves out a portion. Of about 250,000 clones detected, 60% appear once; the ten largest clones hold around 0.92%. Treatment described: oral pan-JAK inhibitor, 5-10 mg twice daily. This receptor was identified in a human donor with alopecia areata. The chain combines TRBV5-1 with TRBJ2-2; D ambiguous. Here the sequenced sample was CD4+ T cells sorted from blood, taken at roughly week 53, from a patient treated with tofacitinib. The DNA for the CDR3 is TGCGCCAGCAGACATGAGGTTCGGAACACCGGGGAGCTGTTTTTT. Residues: CASRHEVRNTGELFF.